Described below is a single T cell receptor beta chain sequence and its context. Its antigen target is currently unknown. Base qualities are not at hand, and no much larger clone is one base apart. The data are from a study of CD8 T cells in Susac syndrome (dated by TCRdb to about 2019). Regarding the research as a whole: Of the Susac syndrome patients who were sequenced, under 10 were in clinical remission while about six had clinically active disease. At blood withdrawal, Susac syndrome patients were therapy-naive, treated with corticosteroids (with IVIg additionally given to some), or treated with IVIg alone. Repertoire sequencing was used to test whether CD8+ T cell activation and differentiation in Susac syndrome was antigen driven. The full study reports these points: The study acknowledged that relatively few individuals were included in the TCR sequencing and HLA analysis. No clonal expansion was detected in the CD4+ T cell repertoire of Susac syndrome patients.

RNA was extracted with the RNeasy kit and roughly 0.45 to 1 ug was reverse transcribed using random hexamers. The immunoSEQ multiplex PCR assay, covering 54 Vbeta and 13 Jbeta segments, was used to amplify TCR beta CDR3 regions. Bias from PCR amplification was corrected by using a synthetic template baseline for primer optimization and for computational correction. Processing in the source paper ran as follows. Reads were annotated to V, D and J genes per IMGT and analyzed with immunoSEQ Analyzer, keeping only productive sequences. To calculate clonality, Shannon entropy was normalized by log2 of the number of productive unique sequences and then subtracted from one. For each patient and control, public and private clones were evaluated within the 100 most prevalent clones. A clone was defined as Susac-specific if it was absent from the healthy and MS cohorts, from 1052 published viral clones and from other ImmuneACCESS disease sequences. The public reads were run again by TCRdb, first through fastp at Q25 and then through MiXCR, and only productive beta chains were kept. Each entry merges the rows of one CDR3 protein and shows their most common DNA and genes. These V and J calls originate from TCRdb's pipeline instead of the authors' own analysis. The sample table records about 240,000 distinct CDR3 sequences; 96% of these occur just once. The top ten hold around 0.1% of the sample.

Peripheral blood CD8+ and CD4+ T cells from healthy donors, Susac syndrome patients and multiple sclerosis patients were profiled by high-throughput TCR beta sequencing. The Susac syndrome patients fulfilled recently defined diagnostic criteria for definite or probable disease. Bulk CD8+ and CD4+ T cells were purified by magnetic negative isolation, while CD8+ TEMRA cells were enriched using FACS. Blood was collected in EDTA tubes and processed within 24 hours, with PBMCs isolated through density gradient centrifugation. PBMCs intended for TCR sequencing were cryopreserved in liquid nitrogen and thawed later in a water bath at 37 degrees C. A purity of at least 90% was achieved for sorted or isolated CD4+, CD8+ and CD8+ TEMRA cells. Between the V and J ends, shortened by 6 bases and 0 bases respectively, the junction contains 16 bases. The CDR3 covers 16 residues, taking in both the cysteine and the phenylalanine. Only the CDR3 part of the read is kept: 48 bases, read in frame from the first base. Per the germline V gene (reference sequence), LGHDT is the CDR1 and YNNKEL is the CDR2.

This receptor was identified in a human donor with Susac syndrome. This chain joins TRBV3-1 to TRBJ2-3, with no confidently assigned D gene. Sequences were obtained from CD4+ T cells from PBMCs. The nucleotide sequence is given as TGTGCCAGCAGTCGCCGACTCGAAGCGAGCACAGATACGCAGTATTTT. The translation is CASSRRLEASTDTQYF.